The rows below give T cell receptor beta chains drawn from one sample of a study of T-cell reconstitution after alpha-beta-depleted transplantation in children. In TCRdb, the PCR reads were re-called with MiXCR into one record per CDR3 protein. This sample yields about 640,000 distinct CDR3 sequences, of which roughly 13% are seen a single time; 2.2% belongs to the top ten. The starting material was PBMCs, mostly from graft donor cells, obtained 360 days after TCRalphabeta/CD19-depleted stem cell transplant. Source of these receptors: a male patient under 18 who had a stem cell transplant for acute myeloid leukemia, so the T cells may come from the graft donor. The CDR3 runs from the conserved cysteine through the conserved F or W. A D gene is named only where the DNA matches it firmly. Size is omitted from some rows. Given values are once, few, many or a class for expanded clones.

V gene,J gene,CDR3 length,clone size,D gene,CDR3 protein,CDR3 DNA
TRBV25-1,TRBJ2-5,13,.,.,CASSELREETQYF,TGTGCCAGCAGTGAATTGCGGGAAGAGACCCAGTACTTC
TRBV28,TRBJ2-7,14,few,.,CASGQYPSSYEQYF,TGTGCCAGCGGCCAATACCCTAGCTCCTACGAGCAGTACTTC
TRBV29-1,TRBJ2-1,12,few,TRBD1,CSVGGQGSEQFF,TGCAGCGTTGGGGGACAGGGAAGTGAGCAGTTCTTC
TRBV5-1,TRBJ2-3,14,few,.,CASSHGARTDTQYF,TGCGCCAGCAGCCACGGGGCTAGGACAGATACGCAGTATTTT
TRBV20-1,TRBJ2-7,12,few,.,CSAIFGAQEQYF,TGCAGTGCTATTTTCGGAGCTCAAGAGCAGTACTTC
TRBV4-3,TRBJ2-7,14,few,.,CASSQGILADEQYF,TGCGCCAGCAGCCAAGGAATACTAGCTGACGAGCAGTACTTC
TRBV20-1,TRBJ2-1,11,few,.,CSARGPHEQFF,TGCAGTGCTAGAGGACCCCATGAGCAGTTCTTC
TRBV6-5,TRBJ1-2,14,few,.,CASSYTEGLYGYTF,TGTGCCAGCAGTTATACGGAGGGCCTCTATGGCTACACCTTC
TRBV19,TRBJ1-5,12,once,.,CASISLNQPQHF,TGTGCCAGTATCTCCTTAAACCAGCCCCAGCATTTT
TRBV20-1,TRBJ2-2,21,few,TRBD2,CSARGEGRSPRYPCYTGELFF,TGCAGTGCTAGAGGGGAGGGCCGATCACCCAGATACCCTTGTTACACCGGGGAGCTGTTTTTT
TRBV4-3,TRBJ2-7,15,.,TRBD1,CASSQAGTETYEQYF,TGCGCCAGCAGCCAAGCAGGGACAGAGACCTACGAGCAGTACTTC
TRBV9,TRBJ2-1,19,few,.,CASSVGPGAGKSSYNEQFF,TGTGCCAGCAGCGTAGGCCCCGGGGCAGGGAAGAGCTCCTACAATGAGCAGTTCTTC
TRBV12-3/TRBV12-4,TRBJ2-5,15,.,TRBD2,CASSGTSALGETQYF,TGTGCCAGCAGCGGGACTAGCGCCCTAGGAGAGACCCAGTACTTC
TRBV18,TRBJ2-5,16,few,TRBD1,CASSPLTGGVWETQYF,TGTGCCAGCTCACCCTTAACAGGGGGCGTCTGGGAGACCCAGTACTTC
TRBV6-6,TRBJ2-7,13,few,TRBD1,CASSQGEGDEQYF,TGTGCCAGCAGCCAGGGGGAAGGAGACGAGCAGTACTTC
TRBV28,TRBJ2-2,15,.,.,CATSGPGENTGELFF,TGTGCCACCTCAGGGCCAGGGGAAAACACCGGGGAGCTGTTTTTT
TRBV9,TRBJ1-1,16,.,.,CASSVGGDILNTEAFF,TGTGCCAGCAGCGTAGGTGGGGACATTCTGAACACTGAAGCTTTCTTT
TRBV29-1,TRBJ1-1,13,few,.,CSVRGIANTEAFF,TGCAGCGTTCGGGGAATTGCGAACACTGAAGCTTTCTTT
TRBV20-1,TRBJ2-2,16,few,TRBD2,CSARDILAGNTGELFF,TGCAGTGCTAGAGATATACTAGCGGGCAACACCGGGGAGCTGTTTTTT
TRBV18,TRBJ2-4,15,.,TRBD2,CASSPLAGTENIQYF,TGTGCCAGCTCACCACTAGCGGGTACCGAAAACATTCAGTACTTC
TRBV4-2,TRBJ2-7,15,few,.,CASSQSEPGPKEQYF,TGTGCCAGCAGCCAATCCGAACCAGGGCCTAAGGAGCAGTACTTC
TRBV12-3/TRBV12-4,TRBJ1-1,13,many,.,CASRLIMNTEAFF,TGTGCCAGCCGACTTATTATGAACACTGAAGCTTTCTTT
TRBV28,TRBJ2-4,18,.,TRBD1,CASSLWDRGLLAKNIEYF,TGTGCCAGCAGTTTATGGGACAGGGGCCTCTTAGCCAAAAACATTGAGTACTTC
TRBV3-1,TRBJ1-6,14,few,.,CASSPTWTDSPLHF,TGTGCCAGCAGCCCTACCTGGACAGATTCACCCCTCCACTTT
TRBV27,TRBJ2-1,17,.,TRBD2,CAISLYVGLARNNEQFF,TGTGCCATCAGTCTTTACGTTGGACTAGCGCGAAACAATGAGCAGTTCTTC
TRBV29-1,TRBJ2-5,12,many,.,CSVVPVGETQYF,TGCAGCGTTGTCCCCGTTGGAGAGACCCAGTACTTC
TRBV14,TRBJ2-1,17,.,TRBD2,CASSQDLAGLTYNEQFF,TGTGCCAGCAGCCAAGATCTAGCGGGTTTAACCTACAATGAGCAGTTCTTC
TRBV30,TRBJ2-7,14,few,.,CAWSVGSSSYEQYF,TGTGCCTGGAGTGTAGGATCGAGCTCCTACGAGCAGTACTTC
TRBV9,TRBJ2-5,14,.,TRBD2,CASSVSGGGETQYF,TGTGCCAGCAGCGTATCGGGGGGGGGAGAGACCCAGTACTTC
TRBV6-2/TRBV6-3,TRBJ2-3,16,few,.,CASSPARGRGTDTQYF,TGTGCCAGCAGTCCGGCCAGGGGAAGGGGCACAGATACGCAGTATTTT
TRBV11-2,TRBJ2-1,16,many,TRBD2,CASSSIAGESYNEQFF,TGTGCCAGCAGCTCTATAGCGGGAGAGTCCTACAATGAGCAGTTCTTC
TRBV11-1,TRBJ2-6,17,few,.,CASSPSRIVSGANVLTF,TGTGCCAGCAGCCCTAGTCGGATAGTCTCTGGGGCCAACGTCCTGACTTTC
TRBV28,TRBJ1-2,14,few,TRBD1,CASRFGTVDFGYTF,TGTGCCAGCAGGTTCGGGACAGTGGATTTTGGCTACACCTTC
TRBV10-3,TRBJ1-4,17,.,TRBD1,CAISESGQGALNEKLFF,TGTGCCATCAGTGAGAGTGGCCAGGGGGCTCTTAATGAAAAACTGTTTTTT
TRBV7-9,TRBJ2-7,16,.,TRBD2,CASSLGTSGSNYEQYF,TGTGCCAGCAGCTTAGGGACTAGCGGGAGTAACTACGAGCAGTACTTC
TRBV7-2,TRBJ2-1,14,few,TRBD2,CASSFYATSVEQFF,TGTGCCAGCAGCTTCTATGCGACTAGCGTTGAGCAGTTCTTC
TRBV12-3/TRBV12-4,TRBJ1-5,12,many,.,CASSPTHQPQHF,TGTGCCAGCAGCCCTACTCATCAGCCCCAGCATTTT
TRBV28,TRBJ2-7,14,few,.,CASSPGYRAYEQYF,TGTGCCAGCAGTCCCGGGTACCGTGCGTACGAGCAGTACTTC
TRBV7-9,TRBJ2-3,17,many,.,CASSPGWSTDSTDTQYF,TGTGCCAGCAGCCCCGGGTGGTCAACCGATAGCACAGATACGCAGTATTTT
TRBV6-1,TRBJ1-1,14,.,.,CASSRTTGRTEAFF,TGTGCCAGCAGTCGGACCACCGGGAGGACTGAAGCTTTCTTT
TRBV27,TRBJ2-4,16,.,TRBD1,CASSSPRTGTQNIQYF,TGTGCCAGCAGTTCCCCCCGGACAGGGACCCAAAACATTCAGTACTTC
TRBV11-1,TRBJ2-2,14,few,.,CASSLVSNVGELFF,TGTGCCAGCAGCTTAGTCAGCAATGTGGGGGAGCTGTTTTTT
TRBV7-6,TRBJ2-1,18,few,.,CASSLGVAQGSHYNEQFF,TGTGCCAGCAGCTTAGGGGTGGCACAGGGCTCTCATTACAATGAGCAGTTCTTC
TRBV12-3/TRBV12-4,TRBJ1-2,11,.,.,CASRSHYGYTF,TGTGCCAGCAGATCCCACTATGGCTACACCTTC
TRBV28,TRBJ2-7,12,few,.,CASAVPSYEQYF,TGTGCCAGCGCGGTACCGTCGTACGAGCAGTACTTC
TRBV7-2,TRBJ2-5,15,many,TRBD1,CASSLGDRDLETQYF,TGTGCCAGCAGCTTAGGTGACAGGGATCTAGAGACCCAGTACTTC
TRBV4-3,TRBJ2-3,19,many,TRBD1,CASSQGLIPGQGGGDTQYF,TGCGCCAGCAGCCAAGGACTGATTCCGGGACAGGGAGGTGGAGATACGCAGTATTTT
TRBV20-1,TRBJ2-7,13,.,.,CCFWVGILGEQYF,TGCTGCTTCTGGGTCGGAATCCTGGGCGAGCAGTACTTC
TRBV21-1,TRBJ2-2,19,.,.,CASSKGNSGRARGPGELFF,TGTGCCAGCAGCAAAGGAAATAGCGGGAGGGCGCGCGGCCCCGGGGAGCTGTTTTTT
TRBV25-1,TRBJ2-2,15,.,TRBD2,CASSELSGDTGELFF,TGTGCCAGCAGTGAATTAAGCGGGGACACCGGGGAGCTGTTTTTT
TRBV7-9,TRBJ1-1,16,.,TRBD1,CASSRLVPEGQFEAFF,TGTGCCAGCAGCCGCCTCGTACCAGAGGGACAGTTTGAAGCTTTCTTT
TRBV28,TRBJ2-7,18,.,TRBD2,CASSLSGASGRAAYEQYF,TGTGCCAGCAGTTTATCGGGGGCTAGCGGGAGGGCCGCCTACGAGCAGTACTTC
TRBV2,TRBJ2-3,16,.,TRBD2,CASKWGLAGGPDTQYF,TGTGCCAGCAAATGGGGACTAGCGGGAGGGCCGGATACGCAGTATTTT
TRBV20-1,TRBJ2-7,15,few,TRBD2,CSARDRASGAYEQYF,TGCAGTGCTAGAGATCGGGCTAGCGGGGCCTACGAGCAGTACTTC
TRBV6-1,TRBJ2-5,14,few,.,CASSPDWYQETQYF,TGTGCCAGCAGTCCCGACTGGTACCAAGAGACCCAGTACTTC
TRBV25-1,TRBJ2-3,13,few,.,CASSDSLTDTQYF,TGTGCCAGCAGTGACTCCCTAACAGATACGCAGTATTTT
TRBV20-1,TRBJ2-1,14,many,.,CSASPTASYNEQFF,TGCAGTGCTTCGCCGACCGCATCCTACAATGAGCAGTTCTTC